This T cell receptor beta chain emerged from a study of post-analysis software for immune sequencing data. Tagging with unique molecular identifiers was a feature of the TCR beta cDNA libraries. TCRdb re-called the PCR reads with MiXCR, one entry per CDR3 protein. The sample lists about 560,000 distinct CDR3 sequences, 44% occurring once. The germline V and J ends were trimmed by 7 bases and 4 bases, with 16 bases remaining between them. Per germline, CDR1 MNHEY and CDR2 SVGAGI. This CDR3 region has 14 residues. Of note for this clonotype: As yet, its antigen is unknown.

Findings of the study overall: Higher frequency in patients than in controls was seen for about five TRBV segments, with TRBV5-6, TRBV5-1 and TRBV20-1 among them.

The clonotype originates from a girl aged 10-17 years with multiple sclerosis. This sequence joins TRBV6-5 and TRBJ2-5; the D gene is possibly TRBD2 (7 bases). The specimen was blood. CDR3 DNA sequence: TGTGCCAGCACCCTCAAGGGGGGGGCAGAGACCCAGTACTTC. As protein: CASTLKGGAETQYF.